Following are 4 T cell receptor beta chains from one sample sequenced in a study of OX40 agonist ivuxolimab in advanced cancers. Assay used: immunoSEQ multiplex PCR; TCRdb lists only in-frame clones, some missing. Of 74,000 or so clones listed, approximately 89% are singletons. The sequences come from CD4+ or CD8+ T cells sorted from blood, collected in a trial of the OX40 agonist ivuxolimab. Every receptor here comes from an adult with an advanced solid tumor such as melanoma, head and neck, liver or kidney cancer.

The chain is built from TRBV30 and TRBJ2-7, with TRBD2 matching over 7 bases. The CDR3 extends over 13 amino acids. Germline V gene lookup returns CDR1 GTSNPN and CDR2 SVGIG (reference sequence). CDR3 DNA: TGTGCTGGGGGGGTCCGTGGTCCCTACGAGCAGTACTTC. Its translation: CAGGVRGPYEQYF.

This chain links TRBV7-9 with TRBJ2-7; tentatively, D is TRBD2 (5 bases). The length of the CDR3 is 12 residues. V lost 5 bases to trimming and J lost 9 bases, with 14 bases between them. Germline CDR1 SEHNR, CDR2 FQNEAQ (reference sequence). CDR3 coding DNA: TGTGCCAGCAGCCCCCTAGCCGCAGGGCAGTACTTC. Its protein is CASSPLAAGQYF. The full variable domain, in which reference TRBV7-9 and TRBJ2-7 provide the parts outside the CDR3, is DTGVSQNPRHKITKRGQNVTFRCDPISEHNRLYWYRQTLGQGPEFLTYFQNEAQLEKSRLLSDRFSAERPKGSFSTLEIQRTEQGDSAMYLCASSPLAAGQYFGPGTRLTVT.

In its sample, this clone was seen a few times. CDR3 nucleotide sequence: TGCAGCGTTGAGGCAGGGTACACCGGGGAGCTGTTTTTT. This translates into CSVEAGYTGELFF. The chain combines TRBV29-1 with TRBJ2-2; weak D call: TRBD1 (5 bases). Germline V CDR1 and CDR2: SQVTM, ANQGSEA. This CDR3 is built from 13 residues. V gave up 3 bases and J gave up 3 bases, with 8 bases separating them.

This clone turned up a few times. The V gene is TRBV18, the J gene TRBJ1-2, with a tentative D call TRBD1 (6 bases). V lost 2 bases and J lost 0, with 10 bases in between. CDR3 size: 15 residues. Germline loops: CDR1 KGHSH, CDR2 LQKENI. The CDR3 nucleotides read TGTGCCAGCTCACCAGTCGACAGGACTAACTATGGCTACACCTTC. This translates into CASSPVDRTNYGYTF.